The 9 T cell receptor beta chains listed next were all sequenced from one sample in a study of CD8 T cells in Susac syndrome. An input of roughly 0.5 to 1 ug of RNA was subjected to reverse transcription using random hexamers. TCRdb independently ran MiXCR on the immunoSEQ multiplex PCR reads; one entry per CDR3 protein. The sample includes about 80,000 distinct CDR3 sequences, about 94% seen only once; the top ten take 0.26%. Material for sequencing was CD8+ T cells from PBMCs. The source is a human donor in good health.

The rearrangement links TRBV7-9 to TRBJ2-7; D remains unclear. The length of the CDR3 is 13 residues. Trimming stripped 2 bases from V and 0 bases from J, with 5 bases between. Per germline, CDR1 SEHNR and CDR2 FQNEAQ (reference sequence). In DNA form, the CDR3 reads TGTGCCAGCAGCTTACCGACCTCCTACGAGCAGTACTTC. This translates into CASSLPTSYEQYF.

This chain's CDR3 is CSATPQGDYEQYF. CDR3 sequence (DNA): TGCAGTGCCACCCCGCAGGGGGACTACGAGCAGTACTTC. This chain connects TRBV20-1 to TRBJ2-7; 7 bases match TRBD1. The V segment lost 6 bases and the J segment 3 bases; nucleotides outside the gene matches: 8. The germline V gene has CDR1 DFQATT and CDR2 SNEGSKA (reference sequence). The CDR3 has 13 residues.

This sequence joins TRBV7-9 and TRBJ1-1; a weak D match, TRBD1 (5 bases). The V and J ends lost 3 bases and 6 bases respectively, with 11 bases between them. CDR3 length: 13 residues. From germline, CDR1 is SEHNR and CDR2 FQNEAQ (reference sequence). The CDR3 DNA reads as TGTGCCAGCAGCTTTCAGGCGGGACCTGAAGCTTTCTTT. Its protein is CASSFQAGPEAFF.

The CDR3 protein is CASSSSAGTDEAFF. The CDR3 DNA sequence: TGTGCCAGCAGTTCCTCGGCCGGGACAGATGAAGCTTTCTTT. The chain uses TRBV12-3 or TRBV12-4 and TRBJ1-1, with 7 nucleotides matching TRBD1. The V gene end was trimmed by 4 bases and the J gene end by 7 bases; junction bases not matched to a gene: 9. This CDR3 spans 14 amino acids.

This clonotype was counted between two and nine times. The chain uses TRBV28 and TRBJ2-3; 8 bases map to TRBD1. V gave up 2 bases and J gave up 2 bases; unmatched junction bases: 3. The CDR3 consists of 15 residues. CDR1 is MDHEN, CDR2 SYDVKM, per germline. The CDR3 sequence is CASSLGTGSTDTQYF. The CDR3 DNA reads TGTGCCAGCAGTTTAGGGACAGGATCCACAGATACGCAGTATTTT.

The V and J genes are TRBV9 and TRBJ1-2; D unresolved. V gave up 3 bases and J gave up 5 bases, with 5 bases separating them. This CDR3 region has 11 residues. Germline V lookup: CDR1 SGDLS, CDR2 YYNGEE. CDR3 bases: TGTGCCAGCAGCGCAGTTTATGGCTACACCTTC. As protein: CASSAVYGYTF.

The CDR3 region has the DNA TGTGCCAGCAGTTACTCGACGTGGGGGACTGAAGCTTTCTTT. Its translation: CASSYSTWGTEAFF. The rearrangement joins TRBV6-6 to TRBJ1-1; maybe TRBD1 (5 bases). Trimming cost V 0 bases and J 5 bases, with 10 bases left between them. CDR1 MNHNY and CDR2 SVGAGI come from the germline V gene (reference sequence). The CDR3 is 14 amino acids.

This sequence joins TRBV7-9 and TRBJ2-7; TRBD1 or TRBD2 may be the D gene (5 bases each). CDR3 length equals 14 residues. Germline CDR1 SEHNR, CDR2 FQNEAQ (reference sequence). The CDR3 loop is CARSFPGRDHEQYV. For the CDR3, the DNA is TGTGCCCGCAGTTTCCCGGGAAGGGACCACGAGCAGTACGTC.

The chain links TRBV7-9 to TRBJ2-7; tentative D call: TRBD1 (6 bases). CDR1 and CDR2 (germline): SEHNR, FQNEAQ (reference sequence). The V end was cut by 5 bases, the J end by 6 bases, with 11 bases between. The CDR3 is made up of 12 amino acids. The CDR3 here is CASSQNRVEQYF. CDR3 sequence (DNA): TGTGCCAGCAGCCAAAACAGGGTCGAGCAGTACTTC.